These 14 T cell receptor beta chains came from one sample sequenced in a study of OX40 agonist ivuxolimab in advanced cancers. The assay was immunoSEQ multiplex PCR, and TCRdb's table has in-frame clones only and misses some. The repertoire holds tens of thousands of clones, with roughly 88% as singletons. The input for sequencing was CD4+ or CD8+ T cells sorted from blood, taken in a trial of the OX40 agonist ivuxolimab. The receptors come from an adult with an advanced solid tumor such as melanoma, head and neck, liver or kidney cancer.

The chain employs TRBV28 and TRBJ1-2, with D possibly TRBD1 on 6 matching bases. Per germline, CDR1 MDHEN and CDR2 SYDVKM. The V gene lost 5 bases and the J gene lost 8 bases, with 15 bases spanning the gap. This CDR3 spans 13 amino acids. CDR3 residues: CASSPQGSNGYTF. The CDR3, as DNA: TGTGCCAGCAGTCCACAGGGTTCCAACGGCTACACCTTC.

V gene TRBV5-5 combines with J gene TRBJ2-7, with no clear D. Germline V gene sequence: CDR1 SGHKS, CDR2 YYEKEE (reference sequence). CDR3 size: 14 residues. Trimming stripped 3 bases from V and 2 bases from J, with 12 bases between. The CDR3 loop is CASSYYDGPYEQYV. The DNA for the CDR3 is TGTGCCAGCAGCTATTACGACGGCCCCTACGAGCAGTACGTC.

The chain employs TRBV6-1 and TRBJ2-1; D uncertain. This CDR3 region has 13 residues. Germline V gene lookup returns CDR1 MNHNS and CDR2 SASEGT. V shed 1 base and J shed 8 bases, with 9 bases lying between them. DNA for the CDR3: TGTGCCAGCAGTGAAGTAGGGTTCCATGAGCAGTTCTTC. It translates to CASSEVGFHEQFF.

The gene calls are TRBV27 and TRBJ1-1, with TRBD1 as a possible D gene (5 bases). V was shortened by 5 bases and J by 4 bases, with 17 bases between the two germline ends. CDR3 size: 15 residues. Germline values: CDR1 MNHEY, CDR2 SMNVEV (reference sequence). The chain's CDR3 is CASSLGTSGFTEAFF. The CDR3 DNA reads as TGTGCCAGCAGTCTGGGGACTTCAGGGTTCACTGAAGCTTTCTTT.

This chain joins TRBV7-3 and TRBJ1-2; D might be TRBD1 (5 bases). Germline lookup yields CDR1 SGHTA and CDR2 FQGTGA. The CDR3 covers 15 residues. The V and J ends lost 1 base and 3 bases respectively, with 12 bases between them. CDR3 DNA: TGTGCCAGCAGCTTAAGTGGGGGACTGTACTATGGCTACACCTTC. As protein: CASSLSGGLYYGYTF.

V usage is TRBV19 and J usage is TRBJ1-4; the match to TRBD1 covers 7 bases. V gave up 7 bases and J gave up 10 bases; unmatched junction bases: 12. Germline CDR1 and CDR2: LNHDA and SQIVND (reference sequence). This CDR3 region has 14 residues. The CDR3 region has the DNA TGTGCCAGTACCTGGGGAGGGGGCGACGGAAAACTGTTTTTT. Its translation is CASTWGGGDGKLFF.

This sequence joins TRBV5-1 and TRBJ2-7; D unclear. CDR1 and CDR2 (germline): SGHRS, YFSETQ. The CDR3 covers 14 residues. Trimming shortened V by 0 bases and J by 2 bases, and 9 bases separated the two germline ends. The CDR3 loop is CASSLGDGTYEQYV. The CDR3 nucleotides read TGCGCCAGCAGCTTGGGTGACGGCACCTACGAGCAGTACGTC.

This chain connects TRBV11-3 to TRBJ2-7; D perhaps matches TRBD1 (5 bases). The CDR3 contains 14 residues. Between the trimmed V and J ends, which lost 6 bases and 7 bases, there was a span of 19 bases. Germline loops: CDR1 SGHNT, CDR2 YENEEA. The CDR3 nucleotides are TGTGCCAGCAGTCCCCCCGGTTCGGCAGGGGAGCAGTACTTC. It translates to CASSPPGSAGEQYF.

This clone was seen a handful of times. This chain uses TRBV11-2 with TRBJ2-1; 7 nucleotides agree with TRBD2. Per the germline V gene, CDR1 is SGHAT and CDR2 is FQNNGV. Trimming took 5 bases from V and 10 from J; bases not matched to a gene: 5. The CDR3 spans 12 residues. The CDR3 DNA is TGTGCCAGCAGCATGACCGGGGGGGAGCAGTTCTTC. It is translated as CASSMTGGEQFF. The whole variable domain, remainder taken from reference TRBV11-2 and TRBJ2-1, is EAGVAQSPRYKIIEKRQSVAFWCNPISGHATLYWYQQILGQGPKLLIQFQNNGVVDDSQLPKDRFSAERLKGVDSTLKIQPAKLEDSAVYLCASSMTGGEQFFGPGTRLTVL.

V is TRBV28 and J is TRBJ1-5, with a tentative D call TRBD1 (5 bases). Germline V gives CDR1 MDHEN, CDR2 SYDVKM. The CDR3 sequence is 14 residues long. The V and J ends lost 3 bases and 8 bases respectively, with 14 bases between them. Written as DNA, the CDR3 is TGTGCCAGCAGTTTGTGGGGGATGTCGGAGCCCCAGCATTTT. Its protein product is CASSLWGMSEPQHF.

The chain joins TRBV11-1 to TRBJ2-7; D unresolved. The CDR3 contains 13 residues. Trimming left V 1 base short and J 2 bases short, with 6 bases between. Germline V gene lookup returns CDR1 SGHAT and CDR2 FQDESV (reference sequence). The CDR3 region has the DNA TGTGCCAGCAGCTTAGGTCCCACCTACGAGCAGTACTTC. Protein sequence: CASSLGPTYEQYF.

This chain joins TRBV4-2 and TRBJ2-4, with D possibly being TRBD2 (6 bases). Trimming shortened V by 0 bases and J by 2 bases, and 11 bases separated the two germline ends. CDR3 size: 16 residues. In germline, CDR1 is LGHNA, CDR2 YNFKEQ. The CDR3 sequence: CASSQDDGGSKNIQYF. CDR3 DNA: TGTGCCAGCAGCCAAGATGATGGGGGGTCCAAAAACATTCAGTACTTC.

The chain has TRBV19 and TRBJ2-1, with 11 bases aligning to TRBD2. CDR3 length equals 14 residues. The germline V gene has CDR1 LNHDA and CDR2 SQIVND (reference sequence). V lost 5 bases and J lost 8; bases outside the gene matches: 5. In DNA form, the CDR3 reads TGTGCCAGTAGTTGGGCTAGCGGGGGGTATGAGCAGTTCTTC. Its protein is CASSWASGGYEQFF.

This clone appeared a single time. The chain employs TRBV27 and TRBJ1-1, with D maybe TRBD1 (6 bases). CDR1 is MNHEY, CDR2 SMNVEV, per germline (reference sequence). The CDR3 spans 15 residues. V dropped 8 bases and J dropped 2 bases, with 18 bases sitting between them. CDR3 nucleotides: TGTGCCAGCCGTATACAGGGATGGTCCAACACTGAAGCTTTCTTT. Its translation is CASRIQGWSNTEAFF.